A single sample is the source of the 10 T cell receptor beta chains below, sequenced in a study of graft-versus-host responses after intestinal transplantation. The data were produced by immunoSEQ multiplex PCR, yet TCRdb's version contains in-frame clones alone and is incomplete. Seen here are roughly 120,000 clones, about 93% observed once, and the top ten hold around 0.12%. These TCRs' antigens remain unknown. The sequenced sample was unstimulated CD4+ T cells sorted from spleen or lymph node cells, obtained before intestinal transplant. The receptor set was obtained from a human donor who received an intestinal transplant.

V is TRBV6-1 and J is TRBJ2-5; D possibly uses TRBD1 or TRBD2 (5 bases each). The germline V gene encodes CDR1 MNHNS and CDR2 SASEGT. The CDR3 runs to 16 residues. V lost 0 bases, J lost 3 bases, and 14 bases lay in between. CDR3 sequence: CASSEAPGPWEETQYF. The CDR3 DNA reads TGTGCCAGCAGTGAAGCGCCGGGACCATGGGAAGAGACCCAGTACTTC.

V gene TRBV11-2 combines with J gene TRBJ2-3; tentatively, D is TRBD2 (6 bases). CDR1 and CDR2 from the germline V gene are SGHAT and FQNNGV. CDR3 length equals 18 residues. With 2 bases removed from V and 0 bases from J, the gap between germline ends came to 18 bases. CDR3 in DNA: TGTGCCAGCAGCTTAAGAGAGCGGGCCTTCCCTAGCACAGATACGCAGTATTTT. It translates to CASSLRERAFPSTDTQYF.

The V gene is TRBV15, the J gene TRBJ1-2; D gene uncertain. V lost 0 bases, J lost 2 bases, and 7 bases lay in between. This CDR3 is built from 14 residues. Per the germline V gene, CDR1 is LNHNV and CDR2 is YYDKDF (reference sequence). The CDR3 here is CATSRDLANYGYTF. CDR3 coding DNA: TGTGCCACCAGCAGAGATCTTGCCAACTATGGCTACACCTTC.

The rearrangement uses TRBV30 and TRBJ2-3; D may be TRBD2 (5 bases). The V end was cut by 5 bases, the J end by 6 bases, with 15 bases between. This CDR3 has 13 residues. The germline V gene has CDR1 GTSNPN and CDR2 SVGIG (reference sequence). The CDR3 DNA reads as TGTGCCTGGGGTTCCCAGGTAGCGGATACGCAGTATTTT. Translating gives CAWGSQVADTQYF. Full variable domain (rest looked up from reference TRBV30 and TRBJ2-3): SQTIHQWPATLVQPVGSPLSLECTVEGTSNPNLYWYRQAAGRGLQLLFYSVGIGQISSEVPQNLSASRPQDRQFILSSKKLLLSDSGFYLCAWGSQVADTQYFGPGTRLTVL.

The chain uses TRBV6-1 and TRBJ2-7, with a weak D call TRBD1 (6 bases). The CDR3 is 16 residues long. Deletions cut 1 base from V and 2 bases from J, with 15 bases between. The germline V gene encodes CDR1 MNHNS and CDR2 SASEGT. The chain's CDR3 is CASSEGPRDTAYEQYF. CDR3 DNA sequence: TGTGCCAGCAGTGAAGGTCCCCGGGACACCGCCTACGAGCAGTACTTC.

The V gene is TRBV27, the J gene TRBJ2-1; D possibly matches TRBD1 or TRBD2 (7 bases each). Trimming removed 6 bases at V and 1 base at J, with 16 bases between. The CDR3 length is 16 residues. Germline V gives CDR1 MNHEY, CDR2 SMNVEV (reference sequence). This CDR3 reads CASSTLRGGSYNEQFF. CDR3 DNA: TGTGCCAGCAGCACCCTCAGGGGGGGATCCTACAATGAGCAGTTCTTC.

The V and J genes are TRBV28 and TRBJ2-7; D is perhaps TRBD1 (5 bases). Germline loops: CDR1 MDHEN, CDR2 SYDVKM. There are 12 residues in the CDR3. The V gene lost 3 bases and the J gene lost 3 bases, with 6 bases spanning the gap. The DNA of the CDR3 is TGTGCCAGCAGTTTTCAGGGCTACGAGCAGTACTTC. Translation gives CASSFQGYEQYF.

This chain uses TRBV6-6 with TRBJ2-7, with TRBD2 matching over 11 bases. Germline-derived CDR1 and CDR2 are MNHNY and SVGAGI (reference sequence). This CDR3 contains 15 residues. After removal of 6 bases from V and 2 bases from J, the junction contained 6 bases not matched to a gene. CDR3: CASSDALAGAYEQYF. The DNA for the CDR3 is TGTGCCAGCAGCGACGCACTAGCGGGAGCCTACGAGCAGTACTTC.

The chain joins TRBV2 to TRBJ2-5; TRBD1 agrees at 7 bases. This CDR3 has 15 residues. The junction had 8 bases not matched to a gene; V was cut back by 5 bases and J by 2 bases. CDR1 and CDR2 from the germline V gene are SNHLY and FYNNEI. In DNA, the CDR3 is TGTGCCAGCAGTCGGGACAGACCAGATCAAGAGACCCAGTACTTC. Translating it yields CASSRDRPDQETQYF.

The chain couples TRBV4-1 to TRBJ2-3; 7 bases are shared with TRBD2. The CDR3 contains 19 residues. The V gene's germline CDR1 is MGHRA and CDR2 YSYEKL. V was pared by 0 bases and J by 1 base, with 13 bases of the junction left unmatched. The CDR3 is CASSQDSVGRERGTDTQYF. The CDR3, as DNA: TGCGCCAGCAGCCAAGATTCGGTAGGGCGGGAGAGGGGCACAGATACGCAGTATTTT.